Detailed here is one T cell receptor beta chain. This receptor's antigen is unknown. Base qualities were left out, and no much larger clone turns up one base away. The data derive from a study of blood T cell repertoires in COVID-19 (TCRdb year 2020). With respect to the entire study: Collaborator samples came from the United States, Italy and Spain and covered acute and convalescent phases of COVID-19. The dataset comprised deeply sampled blood TCRbeta repertoires from subjects exposed to, actively infected with, or recovered from COVID-19. Samples were obtained from the ongoing ImmuneRACE study (first 160 participants) and from some 1,300 subjects provided by 6 global collaborators. A freely available public database, intended as a resource for researchers studying the immune response to SARS-CoV-2, is where the repertoires were released. The prospective study material was composed of cDNA or gDNA derived from T cells, B-cell-depleted T cells, or PBMCs. A de-identified subject ID, COVID-19 status, age in years and sex were almost always included in the sample metadata. Where HLA class I and class II types were available, the types were taken from metadata supplied by the sample provider, not from assay-based typing. Results the study describes overall, beyond this receptor: The quantity of clinical and demographic metadata differed by source and by participant and was supplied without curation.

TCRbeta CDR3 regions were amplified from genomic DNA using the immunoSEQ Assay, a bias-controlled multiplex PCR. As for how the authors treated the data: The number of nucleated cells in each sample was estimated from the amplification of reference gene primers within the assay. To quantify the absolute abundance of each unique TCRbeta CDR3 rearrangement, sequence reads were collapsed and filtered. For each sample, productive Simpson clonality was calculated as the square root of Simpson's diversity index across productive rearrangements. This immuneACCESS table, as held by TCRdb, lists in-frame sequences with V and J called but not all clones. Of the missing ones, under half trace to an unresolved V gene in checked studies; the others have no known cause. V and J calls and clone size are copied from that table; D and trimming were computed from the DNA. In this sample the table shows 200,000 to 250,000 clones, around 80% of which occur a single time. The top ten clones comprise just under 20% of the sample.

V gives up 2 bases and J gives up 2 bases, and the segment between their germline ends measures 6 bases. From the germline V gene, CDR1 is SGHAT and CDR2 is FQNNGV. The CDR3 spans 13 residues, from the cysteine through the phenylalanine. The read is trimmed to its CDR3 DNA, 39 bases read in frame from base 1. Whole blood was collected in K2EDTA tubes by collaborating institutions according to the institutions' own protocols. For TCRbeta analysis, collaborators shipped samples in one of three forms: frozen whole blood, isolated PBMCs, or DNA extracted from either of those sample types. The sample taken for sequencing was peripheral blood. The rearrangement joined TRBV11-2 to TRBJ1-1; the D gene is unclear. The source is a young man with active or convalescent COVID-19. The DNA sequence follows: TGTGCCAGCAGCTTACAGATCAACACTGAAGCTTTCTTT. The resulting protein is CASSLQINTEAFF.